Presented here are 12 T cell receptor beta chains from one specimen sequenced in a study of naive and memory T cell subsets. Both TRBC1 and TRBC2 were covered by a beta constant-region primer of two equimolar oligonucleotides. Nested alpha and beta constant-region primers with the SP2 primer drove four PCR rounds on ligated cDNA. TCRdb re-derived calls from the UMI-ligation and nested PCR reads in MiXCR, one entry per CDR3 protein. The sample holds 120,000 or so distinct CDR3 sequences; 35% to 45% are singletons and the top ten take approximately 0.9%. Source material: central memory CD4+ T cells from blood. The receptor source for this set is a human donor in good health.

The V gene is TRBV12-3 or TRBV12-4, the J gene TRBJ1-1; 10 nucleotides agree with TRBD1. The J segment lost 11 bases and the V segment lost 3 bases, leaving 15 bases of the junction unmatched. The CDR3 is 16 residues long. CDR3 residues: CASSFSMGQGSPWAFF. Here the CDR3 DNA reads TGTGCCAGCAGTTTTAGTATGGGACAGGGGAGTCCCTGGGCTTTCTTT.

This rearrangement joins TRBV29-1 to TRBJ2-2, with D uncertain. Deletions cut 7 bases from V and 2 bases from J, with 14 bases between. This CDR3 has 14 residues. Looked up from germline, CDR1 is SQVTM and CDR2 is ANQGSEA. Here the CDR3 DNA reads TGCAGCGCGTACACGGGTCCTAACACCGGGGAGCTGTTTTTT. Translating gives CSAYTGPNTGELFF.

The chain carries TRBV30 and TRBJ2-1, with 8 positions matching TRBD2. The CDR3 totals 14 residues. Trimming cost V 0 bases and J 15 bases; bases outside gene matches: 13. Germline V gene data show CDR1 as GTSNPN and CDR2 as SVGIG (reference sequence). The CDR3 DNA follows: TGTGCCTGGAGTGTTTCATATCCGGGAGGGTTGTGGTTCTTC. Translated, it gives CAWSVSYPGGLWFF.

This clonotype was seen a handful of times. The chain uses TRBV27 and TRBJ2-1; the D gene is possibly TRBD2 (5 bases). Per the germline V gene, CDR1 is MNHEY and CDR2 is SMNVEV (reference sequence). V lost 2 bases, J lost 4 bases, and 12 bases lay in between. This CDR3 has 15 residues. The CDR3 DNA follows: TGTGCCAGCAGTTTACGGGATATTATATACAATGAGCAGTTCTTC. This codes for CASSLRDIIYNEQFF.

The chain has TRBV9 and TRBJ1-2; D gene uncertain. Germline V gives CDR1 SGDLS, CDR2 YYNGEE. The length of the CDR3 is 15 residues. The V end lost 0 bases, the J end lost 6 bases, and 15 bases lay between the germline ends. The CDR3 here is CASSVVGHYGDGYTF. For the CDR3, the DNA is TGTGCCAGCAGCGTAGTAGGCCACTACGGGGATGGCTACACCTTC.

The rearrangement joins TRBV28 to TRBJ2-3; D is perhaps TRBD1 (6 bases). Per the germline V gene, CDR1 is MDHEN and CDR2 is SYDVKM. The V and J ends lost 5 bases and 1 base respectively, with 19 bases between them. This CDR3 is built from 17 residues. The CDR3 loop is CASSRRPQGSRTDTQYF. The CDR3 DNA reads as TGTGCCAGCAGTAGAAGACCCCAGGGGAGTCGCACAGATACGCAGTATTTT.

The chain uses TRBV4-3 and TRBJ2-4; 7 positions match TRBD1. The CDR3 totals 15 residues. Germline trimming cut 0 bases from V and 9 bases from J; bases unmatched to any gene: 8. CDR1 is LGHNA and CDR2 is YSLEER in the germline V gene. The CDR3 sequence: CASSQEYRGNSIQYF. The CDR3, as DNA: TGCGCCAGCAGCCAAGAGTACAGGGGAAATAGCATTCAGTACTTC.

This chain joins TRBV7-6 and TRBJ1-2; TRBD1 is a possible D gene (6 bases). Per germline, CDR1 SGHVS and CDR2 FNYEAQ. Trimming shortened V by 5 bases and J by 5 bases, and 12 bases separated the two germline ends. CDR3 length equals 13 residues. The CDR3 here is CASSERGGYGYTF. CDR3 DNA: TGTGCCAGCAGCGAAAGGGGGGGTTATGGCTACACCTTC.

V and J are TRBV5-1 and TRBJ2-7, with TRBD1 matching over 7 bases. J gave up 3 bases and V 4 bases, and 10 bases lay outside the gene matches. The CDR3 totals 15 residues. Germline loops: CDR1 SGHRS, CDR2 YFSETQ. CDR3 protein: CASSPNPGTDYEQYF. CDR3 nucleotides: TGCGCCAGCAGCCCTAATCCCGGGACAGACTACGAGCAGTACTTC.

J is TRBJ2-3 and V is TRBV28, with TRBD2 as a possible D gene (5 bases). Trimming pared 6 bases from V and 6 bases from J, leaving 19 bases between. This CDR3 has 15 amino acids. The germline gives CDR1 MDHEN, CDR2 SYDVKM. CDR3 loop: CASSAPRGSEDTQYF. The CDR3 region has the DNA TGTGCCAGCAGCGCGCCAAGAGGGTCAGAGGATACGCAGTATTTT.

This chain links TRBV7-2 with TRBJ2-3; TRBD2 matches at 13 bases. The germline V gene has CDR1 SGHTA and CDR2 FQGNSA. Losses at the gene ends were 5 bases for V and 3 bases for J; bases not matched to a gene: 17. The CDR3 spans 20 residues. The CDR3 coding sequence is TGTGCCAGCAGCCCCCCCATGGGACTAGCGGGGAACCTGCGTACAGATACGCAGTATTTT. Its translation is CASSPPMGLAGNLRTDTQYF. Based on the CDR3 plus reference TRBV7-2 and TRBJ2-3, the full variable domain is GAGVSQSPSNKVTEKGKDVELRCDPISGHTALYWYRQSLGQGLEFLIYFQGNSAPDKSGLPSDRFSAERTGGSVSTLTIQRTQQEDSAVYLCASSPPMGLAGNLRTDTQYFGPGTRLTVL.

J is TRBJ1-1 and V is TRBV29-1; D unclear. V gave up 4 bases and J gave up 0 bases, with 12 bases separating them. Germline CDR1 SQVTM, CDR2 ANQGSEA. CDR3 length equals 14 residues. The CDR3 DNA sequence: TGCAGCGTTGCTGGTTTGGGAGTGAACACTGAAGCTTTCTTT. The encoded protein is CSVAGLGVNTEAFF. Combining the CDR3 with reference TRBV29-1 and TRBJ1-1 gives the whole variable domain SAVISQKPSRDICQRGTSLTIQCQVDSQVTMMFWYRQQPGQSLTLIATANQGSEATYESGFVIDKFPISRPNLTFSTLTVSNMSPEDSSIYLCSVAGLGVNTEAFFGQGTRLTVV.